This TCR beta chain was profiled in a study of T-cell memory formation after mild COVID-19. Study-wide results and caveats: Contracting clones localized mainly to CM and EM when CD4+ and mainly to EMRA when CD8+.

A single record per CDR3 protein comes from TCRdb applying MiXCR to the 5' RACE reads. The repertoire holds thousands of distinct CDR3 sequences, with roughly 58% as singletons. CDR1 and CDR2 from the germline V gene are LGHNA and YSLEER. This CDR3 region has 16 residues. V lost 4 bases to trimming and J lost 1 base, with 17 bases between them. By its share, this clonotype is medium-sized. Its specificity is unknown. This chain joins TRBV4-3 and TRBJ2-7; perhaps TRBD1 as D (6 bases). The receptor's source is an adult who had mild COVID-19 (a few samples of this study predate the infection). Cell type and time point are not known. Sequenced input: PBMCs or a T cell subset sorted from them (not recorded which). CDR3 region: CASSPYSRDTSYEQYF. CDR3 sequence (DNA): TGCGCCAGCAGCCCCTACAGCCGGGACACTTCCTACGAGCAGTACTTC.